Shown below are 16 T cell receptor beta chains from a single sample sequenced in a study of cytomegalovirus exposure and HLA in healthy donors. The PCR ran on 60 Vbeta and 13 Jbeta primers. Sequencing was performed with immunoSEQ multiplex PCR; in TCRdb, only in-frame clones are kept and a portion is missing. The sample data list over 100,000 clones. The specimen was PBMCs. Every receptor here comes from a man aged 40-55 years in good health and CMV-seropositive.

The chain joins TRBV11-2 to TRBJ2-7, with 8 bases identical to TRBD2. Germline CDR1 reads SGHAT; CDR2 reads FQNNGV. The CDR3 loop spans 16 amino acids. After removal of 7 bases from V and 2 bases from J, the junction contained 13 bases not matched to a gene. The CDR3 DNA reads TGTGCCAGCAAGCTTATTGCGGGAGGAGAGGCCTACGAGCAGTACTTC. Translation: CASKLIAGGEAYEQYF. Using reference TRBV11-2 and TRBJ2-7 for the parts outside the CDR3, the full variable domain is EAGVAQSPRYKIIEKRQSVAFWCNPISGHATLYWYQQILGQGPKLLIQFQNNGVVDDSQLPKDRFSAERLKGVDSTLKIQPAKLEDSAVYLCASKLIAGGEAYEQYFGPGTRLTVT.

The chain carries TRBV19 and TRBJ2-5, with a weak D call TRBD1 (5 bases). The CDR3 contains 13 residues. The V gene's germline CDR1 is LNHDA and CDR2 SQIVND (reference sequence). Trimming removed 3 bases at V and 5 bases at J, with 10 bases between. The CDR3 bases are TGTGCCAGTAGTATTCCAGGGCGGGAGACCCAGTACTTC. Translation: CASSIPGRETQYF.

This chain links TRBV7-6 with TRBJ2-1; 11 nucleotides match TRBD2. This CDR3 has 16 residues. Germline-derived CDR1 and CDR2 are SGHVS and FNYEAQ. V lost 5 bases and J lost 6; bases outside the gene matches: 9. CDR3 coding DNA: TGTGCCAGCAGCCCCATGACTAGCGGGGTTAGCAATGAGCAGTTCTTC. Translation gives CASSPMTSGVSNEQFF. The full variable domain, completed using reference TRBV7-6 and TRBJ2-1, is GAGVSQSPRYKVTKRGQDVALRCDPISGHVSLYWYRQALGQGPEFLTYFNYEAQQDKSGLPNDRFSAERPEGSISTLTIQRTEQRDSAMYRCASSPMTSGVSNEQFFGPGTRLTVL.

DNA of the CDR3: TGTGCCAGCAGCTTTCCGGCGGGAGCAGGCGAGCAGTACTTC. Translating gives CASSFPAGAGEQYF. The genes are TRBV13 and TRBJ2-7, with 7 positions matching TRBD2. Germline lookup yields CDR1 PRHDT and CDR2 FYEKMQ (reference sequence). The CDR3 has 14 residues. The ends lost 3 bases at V and 6 bases at J; junction bases unmatched: 8.

V gene TRBV11-2 combines with J gene TRBJ2-7; TRBD2 matches 11 bases. V shed 0 bases, J shed 3 bases, and the junction held 7 bases outside the gene matches. Germline CDR1 and CDR2: SGHAT and FQNNGV. The CDR3 spans 17 residues. CDR3 amino acids: CASSLEVLAGANYEQYF. The DNA for the CDR3 is TGTGCCAGCAGCTTAGAAGTACTAGCGGGAGCTAACTACGAGCAGTACTTC. Variable domain in full (rest from reference TRBV11-2 and TRBJ2-7): EAGVAQSPRYKIIEKRQSVAFWCNPISGHATLYWYQQILGQGPKLLIQFQNNGVVDDSQLPKDRFSAERLKGVDSTLKIQPAKLEDSAVYLCASSLEVLAGANYEQYFGPGTRLTVT.

The CDR3 DNA reads as TGTGCCACCTGTCTGGGACTCGATACCTACGAGCAGTACTTC. Translating gives CATCLGLDTYEQYF. The rearrangement joins TRBV28 to TRBJ2-7; possibly TRBD2 for D (6 bases). Trimming removed 10 bases at V and 2 bases at J, with 18 bases between. Germline lookup yields CDR1 MDHEN and CDR2 SYDVKM. The CDR3 runs 14 residues.

The chain has TRBV7-6 and TRBJ2-5, with 9 bases matching TRBD2. The CDR3 sequence is 15 residues long. From germline, CDR1 is SGHVS and CDR2 FNYEAQ. Germline trimming cut 5 bases from V and 5 bases from J; bases unmatched to any gene: 9. The CDR3 is CASSPLVAGEETQYF. CDR3 DNA sequence: TGTGCCAGCAGCCCCTTGGTAGCGGGGGAGGAGACCCAGTACTTC.

The chain joins TRBV6-1 to TRBJ2-3, with 7 nucleotides matching TRBD1. V lost 7 bases and J lost 2; bases outside the gene matches: 9. This CDR3 has 15 amino acids. The germline V gene encodes CDR1 MNHNS and CDR2 SASEGT. CDR3 protein: CASTTPGGDTDTQYF. Here the CDR3 DNA reads TGTGCCAGCACAACACCAGGGGGTGACACAGATACGCAGTATTTT.

The chain couples TRBV28 to TRBJ2-1; the D gene is possibly TRBD2 (6 bases). Germline CDR1 is MDHEN and CDR2 is SYDVKM. The CDR3 spans 16 residues. V was cut by 4 bases and J by 1 base, with 14 bases left in between. The CDR3 bases are TGTGCCAGCAGTTCAACGGGAGCAGTGTCCTACAATGAGCAGTTCTTC. Amino acid sequence: CASSSTGAVSYNEQFF. The whole variable domain, filled in from reference TRBV28 and TRBJ2-1, reads DVKVTQSSRYLVKRTGEKVFLECVQDMDHENMFWYRQDPGLGLRLIYFSYDVKMKEKGDIPEGYSVSREKKERFSLILESASTNQTSMYLCASSSTGAVSYNEQFFGPGTRLTVL.

This chain connects TRBV6-5 to TRBJ2-5; 7 bases are a match to TRBD1. The V segment lost 5 bases and the J segment 1 base; nucleotides outside the gene matches: 4. CDR3 length equals 14 residues. Germline assignment: CDR1 MNHEY and CDR2 SVGAGI. The chain's CDR3 is CASSKGTVQETQYF. CDR3 bases: TGTGCCAGCAGTAAAGGGACAGTCCAAGAGACCCAGTACTTC.

The rearrangement links TRBV5-6 to TRBJ2-3; no reliable D call. The CDR3 covers 13 residues. V was shortened by 3 bases and J by 5 bases, with 10 bases between the two germline ends. In germline, CDR1 is SGHDT, CDR2 YYEEEE. In nucleotides, the CDR3 is TGTGCCAGCAGCTCCCGGTTGTTAGATACGCAGTATTTT. Protein sequence: CASSSRLLDTQYF.

The V call is TRBV5-8, the J call TRBJ2-1, with 10 bases lining up with TRBD2. CDR1 and CDR2 from the germline V gene are SGHTS and YDEGEE. This CDR3 is built from 16 residues. With 0 bases clipped from V and 2 bases from J, the junction kept 2 bases outside the gene matches. Here the CDR3 DNA reads TGTGCCAGCAGCTTGGGACTAGCGGGCCCCTACAATGAGCAGTTCTTC. Amino acid sequence: CASSLGLAGPYNEQFF.

This chain connects TRBV14 to TRBJ2-7, with D perhaps TRBD2 (6 bases). The CDR3 extends over 16 amino acids. Germline V gene data show CDR1 as SGHDN and CDR2 as FVKESK. V lost 4 bases and J lost 0, with 16 bases in between. This CDR3 is CASSRSGRGPSYEQYF. Here the CDR3 DNA reads TGTGCCAGCAGCCGAAGTGGGCGGGGACCCTCCTACGAGCAGTACTTC.

This chain uses TRBV5-1 with TRBJ2-5; a weak D match, TRBD1 (6 bases). This CDR3 has 14 amino acids. The germline V gene has CDR1 SGHRS and CDR2 YFSETQ. The V end was cut by 6 bases, the J end by 2 bases, with 14 bases between. In DNA, the CDR3 is TGCGCCAGCACCTCTGGACAGAATCAAGAGACCCAGTACTTC. Translation: CASTSGQNQETQYF.

The chain links TRBV27 to TRBJ1-3; a possible D gene is TRBD1 (6 bases). This CDR3 has 15 residues. The germline gives CDR1 MNHEY, CDR2 SMNVEV (reference sequence). V lost 0 bases to trimming and J lost 8 bases, with 14 bases between them. CDR3 DNA: TGTGCCAGCAGTTTATCCAGGGGACCTGGGGACACCATATATTTT. Residues: CASSLSRGPGDTIYF.

A note on this clone: An end of the junction differs from the germline gene, which may be a read error. The V call is TRBV11-2, the J call TRBJ2-5; D gene uncertain. The length of the CDR3 is 13 residues. The germline V gene encodes CDR1 SGHAT and CDR2 FQNNGV. The DNA for the CDR3 is TGTGCCAGCAGCTTAGGGTTAAGAGAGGCCCAGTACTTC. It translates to CASSLGLREAQYF.